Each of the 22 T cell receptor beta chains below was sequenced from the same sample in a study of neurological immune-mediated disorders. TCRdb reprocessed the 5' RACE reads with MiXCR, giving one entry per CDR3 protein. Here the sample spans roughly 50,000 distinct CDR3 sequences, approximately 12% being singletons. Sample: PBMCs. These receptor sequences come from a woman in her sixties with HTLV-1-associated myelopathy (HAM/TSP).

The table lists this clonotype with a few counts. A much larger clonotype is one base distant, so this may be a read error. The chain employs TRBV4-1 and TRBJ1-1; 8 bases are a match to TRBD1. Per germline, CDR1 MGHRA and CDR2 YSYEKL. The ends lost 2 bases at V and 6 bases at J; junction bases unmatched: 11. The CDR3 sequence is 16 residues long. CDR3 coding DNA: TGCGCCAGCAGCCAATCAACAGGGGGTTTTAACGCTGAAGCTTTCTTT. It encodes CASSQSTGGFNAEAFF.

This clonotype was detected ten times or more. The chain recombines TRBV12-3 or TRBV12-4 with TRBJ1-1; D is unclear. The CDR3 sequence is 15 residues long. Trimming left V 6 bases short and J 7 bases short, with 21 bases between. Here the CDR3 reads CASSRLAAGRSEAFF. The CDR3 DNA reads TGTGCCAGCAGCCGACTGGCTGCGGGTCGAAGTGAAGCTTTCTTT.

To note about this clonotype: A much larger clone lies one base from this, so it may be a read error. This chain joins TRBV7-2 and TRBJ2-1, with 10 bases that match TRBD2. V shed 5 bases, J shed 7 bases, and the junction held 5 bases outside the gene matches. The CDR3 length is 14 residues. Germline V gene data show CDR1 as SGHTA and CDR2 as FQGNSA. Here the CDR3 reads CASSAGTSANEQFF. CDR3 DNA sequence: TGTGCCAGCAGCGCCGGGACTAGCGCGAATGAGCAGTTCTTC.

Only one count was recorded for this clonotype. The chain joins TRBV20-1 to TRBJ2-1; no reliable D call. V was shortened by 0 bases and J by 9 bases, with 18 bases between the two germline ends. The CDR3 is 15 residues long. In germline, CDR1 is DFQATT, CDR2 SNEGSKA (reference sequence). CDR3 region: CSARDPGVIKCEQFF. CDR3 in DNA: TGCAGTGCTAGAGATCCCGGCGTGATAAAGTGTGAGCAGTTCTTC.

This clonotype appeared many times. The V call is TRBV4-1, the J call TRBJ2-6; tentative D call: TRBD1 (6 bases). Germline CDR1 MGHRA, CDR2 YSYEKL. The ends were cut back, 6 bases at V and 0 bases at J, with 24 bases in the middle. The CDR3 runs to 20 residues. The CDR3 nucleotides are TGCGCCAGCAGTCTTGACAGGACGAACCCCTCCCTCTCTGGGGCCAACGTCCTGACTTTC. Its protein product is CASSLDRTNPSLSGANVLTF.

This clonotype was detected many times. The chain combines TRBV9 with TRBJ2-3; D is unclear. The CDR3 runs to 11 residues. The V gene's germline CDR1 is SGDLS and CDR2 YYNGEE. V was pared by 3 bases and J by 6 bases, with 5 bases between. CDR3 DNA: TGTGCCAGCAGCGCCGGGGATACGCAGTATTTT. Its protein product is CASSAGDTQYF.

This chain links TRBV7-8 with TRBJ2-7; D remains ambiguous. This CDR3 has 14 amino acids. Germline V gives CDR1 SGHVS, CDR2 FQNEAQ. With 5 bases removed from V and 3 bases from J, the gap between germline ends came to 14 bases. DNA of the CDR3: TGTGCCAGCAGCGGCGACCGAGCTAGCTACGAGCAGTACTTC. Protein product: CASSGDRASYEQYF.

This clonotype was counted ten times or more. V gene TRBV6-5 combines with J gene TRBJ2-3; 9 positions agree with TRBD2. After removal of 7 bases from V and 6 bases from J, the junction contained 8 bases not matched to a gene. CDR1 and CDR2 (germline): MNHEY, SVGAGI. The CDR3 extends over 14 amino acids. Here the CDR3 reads CASNQAGGVDTQYF. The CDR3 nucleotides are TGTGCCAGCAATCAAGCGGGAGGAGTTGATACGCAGTATTTT.

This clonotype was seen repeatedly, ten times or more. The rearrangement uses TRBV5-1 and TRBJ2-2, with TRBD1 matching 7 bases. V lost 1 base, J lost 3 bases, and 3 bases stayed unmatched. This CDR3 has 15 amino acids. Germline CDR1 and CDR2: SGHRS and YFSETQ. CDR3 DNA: TGCGCCAGCAGCTTGACCGGGACAGACACCGGGGAGCTGTTTTTT. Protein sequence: CASSLTGTDTGELFF. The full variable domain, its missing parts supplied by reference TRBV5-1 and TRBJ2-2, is KAGVTQTPRYLIKTRGQQVTLSCSPISGHRSVSWYQQTPGQGLQFLFEYFSETQRNKGNFPGRFSGRQFSNSRSEMNVSTLELGDSALYLCASSLTGTDTGELFFGEGSRLTVL.

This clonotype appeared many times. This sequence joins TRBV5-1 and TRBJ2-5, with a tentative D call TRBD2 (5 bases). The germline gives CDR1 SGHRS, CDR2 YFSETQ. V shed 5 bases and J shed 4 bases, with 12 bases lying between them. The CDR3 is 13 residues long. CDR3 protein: CASSIDTRETQYF. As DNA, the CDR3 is TGCGCCAGCAGTATCGACACTAGAGAGACCCAGTACTTC.

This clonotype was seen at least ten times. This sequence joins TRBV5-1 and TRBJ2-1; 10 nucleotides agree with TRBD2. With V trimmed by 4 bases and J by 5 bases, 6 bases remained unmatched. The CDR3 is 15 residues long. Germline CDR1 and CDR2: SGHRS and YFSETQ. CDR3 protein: CASSPGLAWNNEQFF. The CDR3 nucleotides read TGCGCCAGCAGCCCGGGACTAGCGTGGAACAATGAGCAGTTCTTC.

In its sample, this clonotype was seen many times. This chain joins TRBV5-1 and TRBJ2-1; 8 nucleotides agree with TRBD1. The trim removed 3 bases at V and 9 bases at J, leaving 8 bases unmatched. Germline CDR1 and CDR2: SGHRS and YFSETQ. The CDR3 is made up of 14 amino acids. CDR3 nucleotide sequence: TGCGCCAGCAGCTCTCTCAGGGGGCAGGGTGAGCAGTTCTTC. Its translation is CASSSLRGQGEQFF.

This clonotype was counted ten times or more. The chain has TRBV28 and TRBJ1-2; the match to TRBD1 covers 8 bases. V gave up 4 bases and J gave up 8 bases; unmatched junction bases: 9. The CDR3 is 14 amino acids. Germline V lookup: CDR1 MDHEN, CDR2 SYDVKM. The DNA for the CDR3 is TGTGCCAGCAGTTCGTCGGGCAGGGGGCTAGGCTACACCTTC. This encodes CASSSSGRGLGYTF.

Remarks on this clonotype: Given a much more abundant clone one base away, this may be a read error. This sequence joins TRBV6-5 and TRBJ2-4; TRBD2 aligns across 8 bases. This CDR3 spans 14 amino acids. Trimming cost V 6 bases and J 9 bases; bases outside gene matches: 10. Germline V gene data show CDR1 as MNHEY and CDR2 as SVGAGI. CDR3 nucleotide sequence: TGTGCCAGCAGCCCGGTCGGGAGGGGGGGCATTCAGTACTTC. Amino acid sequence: CASSPVGRGGIQYF.

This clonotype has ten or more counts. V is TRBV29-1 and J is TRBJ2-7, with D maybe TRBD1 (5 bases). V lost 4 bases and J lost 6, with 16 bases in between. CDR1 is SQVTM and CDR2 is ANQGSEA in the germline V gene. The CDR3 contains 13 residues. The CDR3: CSVARQLLGEQYF. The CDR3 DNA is TGCAGCGTTGCCCGACAGCTCCTAGGCGAGCAGTACTTC.

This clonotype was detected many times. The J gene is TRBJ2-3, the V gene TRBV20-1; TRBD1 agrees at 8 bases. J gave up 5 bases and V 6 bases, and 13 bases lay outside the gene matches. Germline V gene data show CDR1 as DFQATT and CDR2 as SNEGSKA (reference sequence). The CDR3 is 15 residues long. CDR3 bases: TGCAGTGCGCAAATACGGACAGGGCAGCGAGATACGCAGTATTTT. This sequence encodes CSAQIRTGQRDTQYF.

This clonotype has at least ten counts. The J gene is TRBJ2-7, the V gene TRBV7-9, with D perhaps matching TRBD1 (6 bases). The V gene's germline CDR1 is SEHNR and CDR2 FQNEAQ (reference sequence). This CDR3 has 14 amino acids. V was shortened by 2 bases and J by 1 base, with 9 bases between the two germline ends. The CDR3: CASSLRQGSYEQYF. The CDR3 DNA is TGTGCCAGCAGCTTACGGCAGGGGTCCTACGAGCAGTACTTC.

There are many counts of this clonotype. Here the CDR3 DNA reads TGTGCCAGCAGCTTAGTTGTGGGCCAAGAGACCCAGTACTTC. Its protein product is CASSLVVGQETQYF. This chain uses TRBV7-2 with TRBJ2-5; D gene ambiguous. Germline assignment: CDR1 SGHTA and CDR2 FQGNSA. This CDR3 contains 14 residues. V was clipped by 1 base and J by 1 base, with 7 bases between them.

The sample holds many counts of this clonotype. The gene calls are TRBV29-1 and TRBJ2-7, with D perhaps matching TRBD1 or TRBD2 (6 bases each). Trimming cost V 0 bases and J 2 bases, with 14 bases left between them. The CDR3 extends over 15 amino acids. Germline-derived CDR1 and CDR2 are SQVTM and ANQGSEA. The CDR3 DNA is TGCAGCGTTGAAGACCCGACAGGAGGGGCCTACGAGCAGTACTTC. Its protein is CSVEDPTGGAYEQYF.

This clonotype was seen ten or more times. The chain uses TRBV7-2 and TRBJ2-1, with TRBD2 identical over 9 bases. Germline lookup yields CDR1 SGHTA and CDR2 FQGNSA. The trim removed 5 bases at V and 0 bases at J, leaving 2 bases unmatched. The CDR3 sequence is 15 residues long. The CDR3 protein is CASSVSGSSYNEQFF. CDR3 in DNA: TGTGCCAGCAGCGTTAGCGGGAGCTCCTACAATGAGCAGTTCTTC.

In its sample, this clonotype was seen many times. The CDR3 nucleotides are TGCGCCAGCAGCCACCTAGAGCCGGGGGAGCTGTTTTTT. Protein sequence: CASSHLEPGELFF. The J gene is TRBJ2-2, the V gene TRBV4-1, with no clear D. V lost 3 bases to trimming and J lost 8 bases, with 10 bases between them. Germline V lookup: CDR1 MGHRA, CDR2 YSYEKL. The CDR3 has 13 residues.

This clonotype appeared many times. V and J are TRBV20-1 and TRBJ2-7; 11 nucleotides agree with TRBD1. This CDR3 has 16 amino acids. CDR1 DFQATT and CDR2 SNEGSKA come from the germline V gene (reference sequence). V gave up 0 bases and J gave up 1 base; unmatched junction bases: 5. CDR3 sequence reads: CSARDPGQGESYEQYF. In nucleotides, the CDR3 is TGCAGTGCTAGAGACCCGGGACAGGGGGAATCCTACGAGCAGTACTTC.